This TCR beta chain was recorded in a study of shared clonotypes between healthy human individuals. Comments on this clone: What it recognizes is unknown.

Deep-level running was used for the assay. In the original processing: Filtering was not the same, since immunoSEQ gave junction-only sequences without quality scores. TCRdb keeps only in-frame clones here, not all; method: immunoSEQ multiplex PCR. That table gives V, J and clone size, and the DNA gave D and trimming. The sample includes some 2,000,000 clones, 85% to 95% of them seen just once. Regarding the study as a whole: In having few donors, the study represented limited genetic and exposure-history diversity. Despite large depth, sorted-subset datasets appeared incompletely sequenced.

This CDR3 has 15 residues. Per the germline V gene, CDR1 is KGHSH and CDR2 is LQKENI. The V end lost 0 bases, the J end lost 7 bases, and 16 bases lay between the germline ends. The receptor's source is a man between 18 and 35 years old in good health. The specimen sequenced was naive CD4+ T cells sorted from blood. Noted subset: CD45RA+ positively selected. This chain uses TRBV18 with TRBJ2-7; D possibly corresponds to TRBD2 (7 bases). This CDR3 reads CASSPPAGARGEQYF. CDR3 sequence (DNA): TGTGCCAGCTCACCACCGGCGGGGGCAAGGGGAGAGCAGTACTTC.